The sequence of this TCR beta chain was determined in a study of siplizumab effects on memory and regulatory T cells. In the case of this clone: The target antigen is unknown.

Generated by immunoSEQ multiplex PCR, the TCRdb table keeps only in-frame clones and is missing some. The table includes approximately 100,000 clones, about 95% detected once. Notes on the study in general: Major contributors to the alloresponse seemed to be naive T cells, which also appeared more diverse than memory cells. Most alloreactive clones went unmapped to unstimulated subsets; only a minor fraction mapped. Researchers did not confirm the suppressive function of proliferating Tregs from siplizumab cultures.

Trimming cost V 4 bases and J 0 bases; bases outside gene matches: 5. This CDR3 has 15 residues. CDR1 MNHEY and CDR2 SMNVEV come from the germline V gene (reference sequence). The clonotype comes from a human donor in good health. The source material was non-Treg CD4+ T cells sorted from blood. The rearrangement joins TRBV27 to TRBJ1-1; 7 nucleotides agree with TRBD1. DNA of the CDR3: TGTGCCAGCAGTTGGGACAGCCCACTGAACACTGAAGCTTTCTTT. The encoded protein is CASSWDSPLNTEAFF.